This T cell receptor (beta chain) originates from a study of regulatory T cells in long-lasting Graves disease. Study as a whole: Patients with persistent Graves' disease had over 5 years of antithyroid drugs and persistent TSH receptor antibodies. Findings of the study overall: Persistent disease exhibited a predilection for TRBV28, TRBJ1-2 and TRBJ2-5.

Library construction for TCR beta used iRepertoire HTBI primers and Arm-PCR of CDR3 regions. MiXCR, run by TCRdb on the multiplex PCR reads, gives a single entry per CDR3 protein. The sample consists of hundreds of thousands of distinct CDR3 sequences, about 18% of them appearing once. This clonotype occurred a few times. Its specificity is not known. Time point of the sample: persistent/refractory GD, antithyroid drugs over 5 years with positive TRAb. Generation of the TCR library employed RNA extracted from PBMCs. Germline loops: CDR1 SGHNT, CDR2 YYREEE (reference sequence). This CDR3 is built from 15 residues. V trimming: 0 bases; J trimming: 0 bases; junction bases outside the gene matches: 1.

The chain joins TRBV5-4 to TRBJ2-5; 8 bases are shared with TRBD2. The source material was peripheral blood mononuclear cells (PBMCs), sampled when the disease was refractory, from a patient treated with antithyroid drugs. The sequence derives from a female donor with Graves disease. The CDR3: CASSLASGHQETQYF. Written as DNA, the CDR3 is TGTGCCAGCAGCTTGGCTAGCGGGCACCAAGAGACCCAGTACTTC.